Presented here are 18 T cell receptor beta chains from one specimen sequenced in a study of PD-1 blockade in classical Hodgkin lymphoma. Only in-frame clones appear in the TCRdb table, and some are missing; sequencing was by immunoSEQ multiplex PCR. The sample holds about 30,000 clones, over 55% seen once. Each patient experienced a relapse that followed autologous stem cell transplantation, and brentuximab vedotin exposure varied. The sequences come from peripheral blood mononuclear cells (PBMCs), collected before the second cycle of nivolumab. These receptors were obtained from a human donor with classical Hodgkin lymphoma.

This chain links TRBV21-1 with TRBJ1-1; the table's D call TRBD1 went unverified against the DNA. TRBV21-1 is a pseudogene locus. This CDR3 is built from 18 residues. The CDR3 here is CASSKVKDRGTLNTEAFF. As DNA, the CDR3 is TGTGCCAGCAGCAAAGTAAAGGACAGGGGGACTCTGAACACTGAAGCTTTCTTT.

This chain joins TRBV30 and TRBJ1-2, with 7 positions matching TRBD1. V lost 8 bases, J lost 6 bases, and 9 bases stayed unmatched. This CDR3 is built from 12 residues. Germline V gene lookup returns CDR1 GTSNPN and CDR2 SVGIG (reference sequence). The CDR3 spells CAVEGGGDGYTF. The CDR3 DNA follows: TGTGCCGTAGAAGGGGGCGGGGATGGCTACACCTTC.

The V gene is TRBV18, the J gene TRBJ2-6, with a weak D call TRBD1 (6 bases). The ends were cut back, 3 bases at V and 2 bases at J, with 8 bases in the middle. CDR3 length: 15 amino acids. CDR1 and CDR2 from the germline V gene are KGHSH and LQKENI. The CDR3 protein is CASSPGATGANVLTF. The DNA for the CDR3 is TGTGCCAGCTCACCGGGGGCGACTGGGGCCAACGTCCTGACTTTC.

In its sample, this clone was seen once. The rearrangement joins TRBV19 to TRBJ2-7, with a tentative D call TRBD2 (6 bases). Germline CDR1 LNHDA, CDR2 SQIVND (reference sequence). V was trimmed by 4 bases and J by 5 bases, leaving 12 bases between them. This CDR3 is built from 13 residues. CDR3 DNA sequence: TGTGCCAGTAGTAACTCCGGGACTGACGAGCAGTACTTC. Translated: CASSNSGTDEQYF. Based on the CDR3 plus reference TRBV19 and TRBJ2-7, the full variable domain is DGGITQSPKYLFRKEGQNVTLSCEQNLNHDAMYWYRQDPGQGLRLIYYSQIVNDFQKGDIAEGYSVSREKKESFPLTVTSAQKNPTAFYLCASSNSGTDEQYFGPGTRLTVT.

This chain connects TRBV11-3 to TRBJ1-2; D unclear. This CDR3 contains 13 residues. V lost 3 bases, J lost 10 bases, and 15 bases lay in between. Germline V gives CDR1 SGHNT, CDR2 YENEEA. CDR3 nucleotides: TGTGCCAGCAGCTTCCCACAGCGGTCTATCTACACCTTC. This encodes CASSFPQRSIYTF.

This CDR3 is CASSLEPQGKETQYF. CDR3 sequence (DNA): TGTGCCAGCAGCTTAGAGCCTCAGGGGAAAGAGACCCAGTACTTC. V and J are TRBV7-2 and TRBJ2-5, with D maybe TRBD1 (6 bases). The V gene's germline CDR1 is SGHTA and CDR2 FQGNSA. V lost 1 base and J 3 bases, leaving 12 bases between the germline ends. There are 15 residues in the CDR3. The full variable domain, completed using reference TRBV7-2 and TRBJ2-5, is GAGVSQSPSNKVTEKGKDVELRCDPISGHTALYWYRQSLGQGLEFLIYFQGNSAPDKSGLPSDRFSAERTGGSVSTLTIQRTQQEDSAVYLCASSLEPQGKETQYFGPGTRLLVL.

CDR3 nucleotides: TGTGCCAGCTCACCGGATAGTAGCAATCAGCCCCAGCATTTT. It codes for CASSPDSSNQPQHF. The genes are TRBV18 and TRBJ1-5; no firm D call. There are 14 residues in the CDR3. V shed 3 bases and J shed 0 bases, with 6 bases lying between them. Germline V gives CDR1 KGHSH, CDR2 LQKENI.

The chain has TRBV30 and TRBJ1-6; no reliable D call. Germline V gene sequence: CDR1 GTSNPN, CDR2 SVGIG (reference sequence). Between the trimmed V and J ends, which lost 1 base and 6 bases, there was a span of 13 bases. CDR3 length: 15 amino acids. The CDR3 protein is CAWSGAALINSPLHF. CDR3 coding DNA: TGTGCCTGGAGTGGGGCAGCCCTTATTAATTCACCCCTCCACTTT.

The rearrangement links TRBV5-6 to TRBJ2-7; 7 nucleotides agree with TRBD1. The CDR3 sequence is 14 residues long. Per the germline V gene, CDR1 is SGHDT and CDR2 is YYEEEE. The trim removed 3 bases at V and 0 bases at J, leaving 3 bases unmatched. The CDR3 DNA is TGTGCCAGCAGCTCGGGACAGCGCTCCTACGAGCAGTACTTC. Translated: CASSSGQRSYEQYF.

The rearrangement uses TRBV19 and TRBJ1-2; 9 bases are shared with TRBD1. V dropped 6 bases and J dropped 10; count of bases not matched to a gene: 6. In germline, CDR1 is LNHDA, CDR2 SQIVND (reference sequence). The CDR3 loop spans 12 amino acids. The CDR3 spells CASSTGGLLYTF. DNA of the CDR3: TGTGCCAGTAGCACAGGGGGCCTCCTCTACACCTTC.

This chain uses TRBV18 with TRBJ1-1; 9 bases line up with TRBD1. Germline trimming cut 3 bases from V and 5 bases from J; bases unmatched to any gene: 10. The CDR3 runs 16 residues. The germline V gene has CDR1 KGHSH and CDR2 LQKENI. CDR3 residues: CASSPRQGVVETEAFF. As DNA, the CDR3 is TGTGCCAGCTCACCCCGACAGGGGGTGGTGGAAACTGAAGCTTTCTTT.

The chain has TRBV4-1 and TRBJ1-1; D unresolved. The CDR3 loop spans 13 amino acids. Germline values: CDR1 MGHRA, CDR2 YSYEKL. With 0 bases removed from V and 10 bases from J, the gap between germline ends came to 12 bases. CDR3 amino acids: CASSQESGVGAFF. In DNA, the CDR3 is TGCGCCAGCAGCCAAGAATCCGGGGTCGGAGCTTTCTTT.

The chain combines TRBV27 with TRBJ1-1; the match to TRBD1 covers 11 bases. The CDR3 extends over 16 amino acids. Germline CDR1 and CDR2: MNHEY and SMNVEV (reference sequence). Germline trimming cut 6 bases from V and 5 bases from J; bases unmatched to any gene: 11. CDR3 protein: CASSKGQGASGTEAFF. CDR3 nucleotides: TGTGCCAGCAGCAAAGGACAGGGGGCTTCGGGTACTGAAGCTTTCTTT.

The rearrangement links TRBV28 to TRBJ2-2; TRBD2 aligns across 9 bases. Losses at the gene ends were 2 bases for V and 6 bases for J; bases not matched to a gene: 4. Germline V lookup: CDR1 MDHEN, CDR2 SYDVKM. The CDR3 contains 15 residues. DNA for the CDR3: TGTGCCAGCAGTTTAAGGGCTAGCGGGGCCGGGGAGCTGTTTTTT. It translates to CASSLRASGAGELFF.

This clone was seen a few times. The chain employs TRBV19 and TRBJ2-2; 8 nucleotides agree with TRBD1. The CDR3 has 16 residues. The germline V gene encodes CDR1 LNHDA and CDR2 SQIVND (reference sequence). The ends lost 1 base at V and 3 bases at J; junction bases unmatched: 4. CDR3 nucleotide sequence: TGTGCCAGTAGTATAGGACAGGGGTTTGACACCGGGGAGCTGTTTTTT. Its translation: CASSIGQGFDTGELFF.

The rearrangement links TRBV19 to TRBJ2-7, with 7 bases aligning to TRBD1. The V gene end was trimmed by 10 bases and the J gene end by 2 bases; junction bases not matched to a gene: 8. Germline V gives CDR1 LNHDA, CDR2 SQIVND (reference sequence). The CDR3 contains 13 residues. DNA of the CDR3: TGTGCCACGTCCTTAGGGGGCCCCTACGAGCAGTACTTC. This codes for CATSLGGPYEQYF.

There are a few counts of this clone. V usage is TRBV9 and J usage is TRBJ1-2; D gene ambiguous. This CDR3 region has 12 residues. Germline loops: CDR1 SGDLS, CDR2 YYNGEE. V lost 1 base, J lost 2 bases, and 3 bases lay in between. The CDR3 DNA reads TGTGCCAGCAGCGTATGGAACTATGGCTACACCTTC. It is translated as CASSVWNYGYTF.

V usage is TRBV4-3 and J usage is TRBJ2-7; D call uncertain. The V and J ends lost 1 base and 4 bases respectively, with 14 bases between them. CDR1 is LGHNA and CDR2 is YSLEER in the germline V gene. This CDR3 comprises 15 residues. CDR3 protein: CASSQGASYQYEQYF. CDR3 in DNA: TGCGCCAGCAGCCAAGGGGCCAGCTACCAATACGAGCAGTACTTC.